These 30 T cell receptor beta chains originate from one sample sequenced in a study of T-cell reconstitution after alpha-beta-depleted transplantation in children listed by TCRdb under 2016. The library was produced with PCR. This sample was sequenced with an Illumina HiSeq 2500. TCR library preparation used molecular barcoding, with unique molecular identifiers applied to normalize quantification of the TCRbeta repertoire. TCRdb handled the public reads itself, with Q25 trimming in fastp and clone calling in MiXCR, and kept productive beta chains. Here each entry gathers all rows of one CDR3 protein and keeps the most common genes and DNA. Present in this sample are about 410,000 distinct CDR3 sequences, just over 20% of which were seen just once. The top ten hold 3% to 4.5% of the sample. The sequenced sample was PBMCs from the stem cell graft donor, obtained from the stem cell graft. The source of these receptors is a human donor who donated a stem cell graft to a child with acute myeloid leukemia.

This clonotype was observed a few times. The V and J genes are TRBV29-1 and TRBJ2-1; D possibly uses TRBD1 or TRBD2 (7 bases each). Trimming took 4 bases from V and 10 from J, leaving 14 bases between them. Germline CDR1 and CDR2: SQVTM and ANQGSEA. This CDR3 contains 12 residues. CDR3 nucleotide sequence: TGCAGCGTTGCAGGGGGGGGATGGGAGCAGTTCTTC. Translating gives CSVAGGGWEQFF.

This clonotype was detected a few times. This chain joins TRBV20-1 and TRBJ2-6; D not certain. Germline lookup yields CDR1 DFQATT and CDR2 SNEGSKA (reference sequence). This CDR3 spans 15 amino acids. Trimming stripped 0 bases from V and 0 bases from J, with 6 bases between. The CDR3 region is CSARDLGSGANVLTF. The CDR3 nucleotides read TGCAGTGCTAGAGATCTCGGCTCTGGGGCCAACGTCCTGACTTTC.

This clonotype has only a few counts. The chain combines TRBV28 with TRBJ2-7, with D perhaps matching TRBD1 (7 bases). Trimming removed 3 bases at V and 5 bases at J, with 20 bases between. From germline, CDR1 is MDHEN and CDR2 SYDVKM. The CDR3 sequence is 16 residues long. CDR3 bases: TGTGCCAGCAGTTTGTACGGACAGGAGGGAAGGGACGAGCAGTACTTC. Its protein is CASSLYGQEGRDEQYF.

There are many counts of this clonotype. The J gene is TRBJ2-2, the V gene TRBV29-1; 9 nucleotides match TRBD2. Trimming at V came to 1 base and at J to 0 bases, leaving 6 bases not matched to a gene. The germline gives CDR1 SQVTM, CDR2 ANQGSEA. The CDR3 loop spans 17 amino acids. The CDR3 protein is CSVEVGLAGSNTGELFF. Written as DNA, the CDR3 is TGCAGCGTTGAAGTCGGGCTAGCGGGATCGAACACCGGGGAGCTGTTTTTT.

This clonotype was found a few times. The chain carries TRBV11-1 and TRBJ2-1, with 12 bases that match TRBD2. The CDR3 spans 15 residues. After removal of 7 bases from V and 5 bases from J, the junction contained 6 bases not matched to a gene. The germline V gene encodes CDR1 SGHAT and CDR2 FQDESV (reference sequence). The CDR3 region is CASKRTSGEHNEQFF. Here the CDR3 DNA reads TGTGCCAGCAAAAGGACTAGCGGGGAGCACAATGAGCAGTTCTTC. Filled out from reference TRBV11-1 and TRBJ2-1, the complete variable domain reads EAEVAQSPRYKITEKSQAVAFWCDPISGHATLYWYRQILGQGPELLVQFQDESVVDDSQLPKDRFSAERLKGVDSTLKIQPAELGDSAMYLCASKRTSGEHNEQFFGPGTRLTVL.

In this sample, this clonotype turned up many times. This chain uses TRBV6-5 with TRBJ1-2; 7 nucleotides match TRBD1. Germline lookup yields CDR1 MNHEY and CDR2 SVGAGI. This CDR3 is 16 amino acids long. V gave up 6 bases and J gave up 4 bases; unmatched junction bases: 14. CDR3 sequence reads: CASSRQGKSASYGYTF. CDR3 bases: TGTGCCAGCAGCAGACAGGGAAAGTCGGCCTCCTATGGCTACACCTTC.

This clonotype was counted between two and nine times. The chain is built from TRBV11-2 and TRBJ1-5, with no clear D. Trimming removed 1 base at V and 1 base at J, with 14 bases between. CDR3 length: 17 residues. Germline lookup yields CDR1 SGHAT and CDR2 FQNNGV. Written as DNA, the CDR3 is TGTGCCAGCAGCTTAGGAGTGGGAACTAGCAGCAATCAGCCCCAGCATTTT. Its translation is CASSLGVGTSSNQPQHF.

This clonotype turned up a few times. This chain uses TRBV12-3 or TRBV12-4 with TRBJ2-7; 9 nucleotides match TRBD1. V dropped 5 bases and J dropped 2; count of bases not matched to a gene: 4. The CDR3 has 14 amino acids. The DNA of the CDR3 is TGTGCCAGCAGTCGGGACAGGGTGGCCTACGAGCAGTACTTC. Protein sequence: CASSRDRVAYEQYF.

V usage is TRBV7-2 and J usage is TRBJ2-7; D unresolved. The CDR3 covers 14 residues. CDR1 and CDR2 (germline): SGHTA, FQGNSA. V shed 1 base and J shed 6 bases, with 13 bases lying between them. The chain's CDR3 is CASSLDSALREQYF. CDR3 nucleotides: TGTGCCAGCAGCTTAGATTCGGCGCTCCGCGAGCAGTACTTC. The whole variable domain, remainder taken from reference TRBV7-2 and TRBJ2-7, is GAGVSQSPSNKVTEKGKDVELRCDPISGHTALYWYRQSLGQGLEFLIYFQGNSAPDKSGLPSDRFSAERTGGSVSTLTIQRTQQEDSAVYLCASSLDSALREQYFGPGTRLTVT.

This chain links TRBV21-1 with TRBJ2-7. TRBV21-1 is a pseudogene locus. This CDR3 is 9 amino acids long. This chain's CDR3 is CAKNYEQYF. In nucleotides, the CDR3 is TGTGCCAAGAACTACGAGCAGTACTTC.

The J gene is TRBJ1-2, the V gene TRBV6-5; D is uncertain. V was trimmed by 0 bases and J by 1 base, leaving 12 bases between them. CDR3 size: 16 residues. Germline V gene sequence: CDR1 MNHEY, CDR2 SVGAGI. This chain's CDR3 is CASSYSMSTLNYGYTF. The DNA of the CDR3 is TGTGCCAGCAGTTACTCGATGAGTACCCTTAACTATGGCTACACCTTC.

The V and J genes are TRBV28 and TRBJ2-3, with TRBD2 matching over 10 bases. In germline, CDR1 is MDHEN, CDR2 SYDVKM. V trimming: 3 bases; J trimming: 1 base; junction bases outside the gene matches: 4. The CDR3 contains 16 residues. CDR3 in DNA: TGTGCCAGCAGTTTGCTAGCGGGAGATCGCACAGATACGCAGTATTTT. Its translation: CASSLLAGDRTDTQYF.

There are a few counts of this clonotype. The rearrangement links TRBV28 to TRBJ2-4; 8 bases are shared with TRBD1. The J segment lost 8 bases and the V segment lost 5 bases, leaving 8 bases of the junction unmatched. The CDR3 length is 14 residues. Germline-derived CDR1 and CDR2 are MDHEN and SYDVKM. CDR3 sequence reads: CASSLQGAGYIQYF. The CDR3 nucleotides are TGTGCCAGCAGTCTGCAGGGGGCGGGTTACATTCAGTACTTC.

This clonotype was seen only a few times. The V and J genes are TRBV15 and TRBJ2-1; no reliable D call. This CDR3 has 13 amino acids. Germline V gene data show CDR1 as LNHNV and CDR2 as YYDKDF (reference sequence). The V gene lost 0 bases and the J gene lost 14 bases, with 14 bases spanning the gap. CDR3 nucleotides: TGTGCCACCAGCAGAGATCGGTCGGGCCCCGAGTTCTTC. Amino acid sequence: CATSRDRSGPEFF.

Only a few counts were recorded for this clonotype. The chain carries TRBV28 and TRBJ2-7; no clear D. The length of the CDR3 is 13 residues. Trimming pared 9 bases from V and 2 bases from J, leaving 14 bases between. Germline V gives CDR1 MDHEN, CDR2 SYDVKM. The CDR3 spells CASCMSGTYEQYF. The DNA for the CDR3 is TGTGCCAGTTGTATGTCCGGTACCTACGAGCAGTACTTC.

In this sample, this clonotype turned up a few times. This sequence joins TRBV5-1 and TRBJ2-7; D is possibly TRBD1 or TRBD2 (6 bases each). CDR3 length: 15 amino acids. CDR1 and CDR2 from the germline V gene are SGHRS and YFSETQ. The V and J ends lost 4 bases and 2 bases respectively, with 16 bases between them. CDR3 DNA: TGCGCCAGCAGCCCGGAGGGGGGAGTCACCTACGAGCAGTACTTC. It specifies CASSPEGGVTYEQYF. Supplemented by reference TRBV5-1 and TRBJ2-7, the full variable domain reads KAGVTQTPRYLIKTRGQQVTLSCSPISGHRSVSWYQQTPGQGLQFLFEYFSETQRNKGNFPGRFSGRQFSNSRSEMNVSTLELGDSALYLCASSPEGGVTYEQYFGPGTRLTVT.

This clonotype has a handful of counts. The V call is TRBV20-1, the J call TRBJ2-3; 10 bases are a match to TRBD2. Losses at the gene ends were 6 bases for V and 4 bases for J; bases not matched to a gene: 7. Germline V gene data show CDR1 as DFQATT and CDR2 as SNEGSKA (reference sequence). This CDR3 has 14 amino acids. The CDR3 is CSAMVGTSADTQYF. The CDR3 DNA follows: TGCAGTGCCATGGTCGGGACTAGCGCAGATACGCAGTATTTT.

The chain uses TRBV11-1 and TRBJ2-1; TRBD2 agrees at 9 bases. This CDR3 has 17 residues. V lost 1 base and J lost 8; bases outside the gene matches: 12. From germline, CDR1 is SGHAT and CDR2 FQDESV (reference sequence). The CDR3 DNA reads TGTGCCAGCAGCTTAGAACGCCTAGCGGGATCTATGGATGAGCAGTTCTTC. It is translated as CASSLERLAGSMDEQFF. Complete variable domain (other parts from reference TRBV11-1 and TRBJ2-1): EAEVAQSPRYKITEKSQAVAFWCDPISGHATLYWYRQILGQGPELLVQFQDESVVDDSQLPKDRFSAERLKGVDSTLKIQPAELGDSAMYLCASSLERLAGSMDEQFFGPGTRLTVL.

The table lists this clonotype with many counts. The J gene is TRBJ2-7, the V gene TRBV28; TRBD1 aligns across 7 bases. Germline V gene lookup returns CDR1 MDHEN and CDR2 SYDVKM. This CDR3 is built from 15 residues. V was pared by 1 base and J by 3 bases, with 6 bases of the junction left unmatched. CDR3 bases: TGTGCCAGCAGTTTATATGACAGGGTATTCTACGAGCAGTACTTC. This translates into CASSLYDRVFYEQYF.

This clonotype was observed at least ten times. This rearrangement joins TRBV20-1 to TRBJ2-7, with 8 bases that match TRBD2. CDR1 and CDR2 from the germline V gene are DFQATT and SNEGSKA (reference sequence). The CDR3 contains 13 residues. The ends lost 5 bases at V and 4 bases at J; junction bases unmatched: 7. CDR3 protein: CSARSGGPYEQYF. Written as DNA, the CDR3 is TGCAGTGCTCGTTCGGGAGGGCCATACGAGCAGTACTTC.

This clonotype was counted only a few times. The genes are TRBV24-1 and TRBJ2-2; possible D gene TRBD1, 5 bases. The CDR3 runs to 14 residues. The ends were cut back, 5 bases at V and 1 base at J, with 7 bases in the middle. Per germline, CDR1 KGHDR and CDR2 SFDVKD. The CDR3 region is CATSVGLNTGELFF. Here the CDR3 DNA reads TGTGCCACCAGTGTGGGGCTGAACACCGGGGAGCTGTTTTTT.

This clonotype was counted ten times or more. The gene calls are TRBV20-1 and TRBJ2-3; 14 bases fit TRBD2. This CDR3 has 17 residues. CDR1 and CDR2 from the germline V gene are DFQATT and SNEGSKA (reference sequence). With 3 bases clipped from V and 4 bases from J, the junction kept 9 bases outside the gene matches. In DNA form, the CDR3 reads TGCAGTGCTAGTTTCCCAGGGACTAGCGGGAGTGCAGATACGCAGTATTTT. Its translation is CSASFPGTSGSADTQYF.

The CDR3 region is CASRRATGELFF. The CDR3 region has the DNA TGTGCCAGCAGGAGGGCCACCGGGGAGCTGTTTTTT. V gene TRBV12-3 or TRBV12-4 combines with J gene TRBJ2-2, with D perhaps matching TRBD2 (5 bases). The CDR3 has 12 amino acids. Trimming stripped 6 bases from V and 4 bases from J, with 6 bases between.

This chain connects TRBV18 to TRBJ2-5, with D perhaps matching TRBD2 (6 bases). V was trimmed by 2 bases and J by 5 bases, leaving 9 bases between them. The CDR3 consists of 13 residues. Germline V gives CDR1 KGHSH, CDR2 LQKENI. CDR3 nucleotide sequence: TGTGCCAGCTCACCAACGGGAGTGGAGACCCAGTACTTC. Protein product: CASSPTGVETQYF.

This clonotype has just a few counts. This chain links TRBV29-1 with TRBJ2-4, with TRBD1 as a possible D gene (6 bases). Germline CDR1 SQVTM, CDR2 ANQGSEA. The ends were cut back, 6 bases at V and 0 bases at J, with 12 bases in the middle. The CDR3 covers 14 residues. The CDR3 loop reads CSVDRLLAKNIQYF. The CDR3 DNA sequence: TGCAGCGTGGACAGACTATTAGCCAAAAACATTCAGTACTTC.

This clonotype was detected many times. The chain links TRBV5-5 to TRBJ2-1, with 8 bases lining up with TRBD2. V trimming: 3 bases; J trimming: 3 bases; junction bases outside the gene matches: 5. This CDR3 has 15 amino acids. The germline V gene has CDR1 SGHKS and CDR2 YYEKEE (reference sequence). The CDR3 sequence: CASSYSGTSYNEQFF. In DNA, the CDR3 is TGTGCCAGCAGCTATAGCGGGACGAGCTACAATGAGCAGTTCTTC.

The chain is built from TRBV5-1 and TRBJ2-7; 7 nucleotides align to TRBD2. Germline values: CDR1 SGHRS, CDR2 YFSETQ. The CDR3 spans 18 residues. The ends lost 4 bases at V and 6 bases at J; junction bases unmatched: 22. CDR3 nucleotide sequence: TGCGCCAGCAGCCACTGGTCAGGCGGGAGAAACTCTACGATCGAGCAGTACTTC. Its protein product is CASSHWSGGRNSTIEQYF.

In its sample, this clonotype was seen a few times. The rearrangement uses TRBV19 and TRBJ2-5; 8 bases line up with TRBD2. Germline V gene sequence: CDR1 LNHDA, CDR2 SQIVND (reference sequence). The CDR3 length is 15 residues. After removal of 3 bases from V and 2 bases from J, the junction contained 5 bases not matched to a gene. CDR3 protein: CASSMARGAQETQYF. Written as DNA, the CDR3 is TGTGCCAGTAGTATGGCGCGGGGGGCTCAAGAGACCCAGTACTTC.

The chain couples TRBV5-1 to TRBJ1-1; D perhaps matches TRBD1 (5 bases). Trimming pared 4 bases from V and 2 bases from J, leaving 15 bases between. Germline V lookup: CDR1 SGHRS, CDR2 YFSETQ. The CDR3 has 15 residues. DNA of the CDR3: TGCGCCAGCAGCCCCAGACAGAATTTAAACACTGAAGCTTTCTTT. It codes for CASSPRQNLNTEAFF. The whole variable domain, filled in from reference TRBV5-1 and TRBJ1-1, reads KAGVTQTPRYLIKTRGQQVTLSCSPISGHRSVSWYQQTPGQGLQFLFEYFSETQRNKGNFPGRFSGRQFSNSRSEMNVSTLELGDSALYLCASSPRQNLNTEAFFGQGTRLTVV.

The chain uses TRBV24-1 and TRBJ1-5; TRBD1 matches at 8 bases. The CDR3 extends over 15 amino acids. Looked up from germline, CDR1 is KGHDR and CDR2 is SFDVKD. J was trimmed by 6 bases and V by 6 bases; bases with no gene match: 9. The CDR3 region is CATSPGTGPFQPQHF. The CDR3 nucleotides read TGTGCCACCAGTCCCGGGACAGGTCCTTTTCAGCCCCAGCATTTT.